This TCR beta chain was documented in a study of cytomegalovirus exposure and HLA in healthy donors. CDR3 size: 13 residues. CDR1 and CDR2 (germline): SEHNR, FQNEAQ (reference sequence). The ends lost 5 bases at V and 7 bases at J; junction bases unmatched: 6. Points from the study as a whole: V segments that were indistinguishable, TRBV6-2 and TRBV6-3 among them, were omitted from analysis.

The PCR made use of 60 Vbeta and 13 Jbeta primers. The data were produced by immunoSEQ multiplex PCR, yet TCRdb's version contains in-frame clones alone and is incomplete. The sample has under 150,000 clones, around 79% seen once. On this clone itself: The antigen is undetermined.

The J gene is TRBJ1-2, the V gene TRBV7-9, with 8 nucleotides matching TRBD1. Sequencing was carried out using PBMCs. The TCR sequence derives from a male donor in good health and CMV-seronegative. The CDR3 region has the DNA TGTGCCAGCAGCCAGGACAGGGACGGTGGCTACACCTTC. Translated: CASSQDRDGGYTF. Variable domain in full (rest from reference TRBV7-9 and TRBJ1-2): DTGVSQNPRHKITKRGQNVTFRCDPISEHNRLYWYRQTLGQGPEFLTYFQNEAQLEKSRLLSDRFSAERPKGSFSTLEIQRTEQGDSAMYLCASSQDRDGGYTFGSGTRLTVV.